The entry below describes one TCR beta chain. Its matching antigen is unknown. V shed 4 bases, J shed 4 bases, and the junction held 1 base outside the gene matches. This CDR3 spans 13 amino acids. From germline, CDR1 is MNHNS and CDR2 SASEGT. The entry originates in a study of cytomegalovirus exposure and HLA in healthy donors. The study, taken as a whole, reports: In a later analysis, across HLA loci, associated TCR counts were highest for DRB1, lowest for HLA-C.

PCR used 60 Vbeta primers and 13 Jbeta primers. Sequencing used immunoSEQ multiplex PCR; TCRdb keeps in-frame clones, though not all of them. The top ten hold roughly 2.5% of the sample, which has 150,000 to 200,000 clones, 76% seen once. The clonotype was recovered from a woman in her 30s in good health and CMV-seropositive. Sample: PBMCs. The chain links TRBV6-1 to TRBJ2-7, with 10 bases fitting TRBD2. CDR3: CASSVSGGYEQYF. DNA for the CDR3: TGTGCCAGCAGTGTTAGCGGGGGGTACGAGCAGTACTTC.